Below are 13 T cell receptor beta chains sequenced from a single sample in a study of blood T cell repertoires in COVID-19. Libraries were prepared by immunoSEQ multiplex PCR; TCRdb keeps only in-frame clonotypes and omits some of them. The data hold a few hundred thousand clones, with approximately 85% observed a single time. The sample consisted of PBMCs or T cells enriched from blood (not recorded which). The receptors were gathered from a woman aged 25 to 39 who had recovered from COVID-19.

V gene TRBV9 combines with J gene TRBJ1-4; D not certain. Germline V CDR1 and CDR2: SGDLS, YYNGEE. The CDR3 loop spans 14 amino acids. V gave up 0 bases and J gave up 7 bases, with 10 bases separating them. For the CDR3, the DNA is TGTGCCAGCAGCGTAGATGGAGGGTTTGAAAAACTGTTTTTT. This codes for CASSVDGGFEKLFF. The full variable domain, in which reference TRBV9 and TRBJ1-4 provide the parts outside the CDR3, is DSGVTQTPKHLITATGQRVTLRCSPRSGDLSVYWYQQSLDQGLQFLIQYYNGEERAKGNILERFSAQQFPDLHSELNLSSLELGDSALYFCASSVDGGFEKLFFGSGTQLSVL.

The V and J genes are TRBV3-1 (or the pseudogene TRBV3-2) and TRBJ2-5; 10 nucleotides align to TRBD2. V dropped 4 bases and J dropped 5; count of bases not matched to a gene: 4. Germline CDR1 is LGHDT and CDR2 is YNNKEL (reference sequence). The CDR3 covers 14 residues. This chain's CDR3 is CASSRTSGVETQYF. The CDR3 DNA reads TGTGCCAGCAGCCGGACTAGCGGCGTGGAGACCCAGTACTTC.

The V and J genes are TRBV11-1 and TRBJ1-1; D is uncertain. The CDR3 is made up of 14 amino acids. Germline CDR1 is SGHAT and CDR2 is FQDESV (reference sequence). V lost 5 bases to trimming and J lost 2 bases, with 12 bases between them. The CDR3 here is CASSPRLENTEAFF. The CDR3 DNA follows: TGTGCCAGCAGCCCCCGACTCGAAAACACTGAAGCTTTCTTT.

The chain is built from TRBV13 and TRBJ2-5, with 11 nucleotides matching TRBD2. The CDR3 runs 18 residues. With 0 bases clipped from V and 4 bases from J, the junction kept 10 bases outside the gene matches. Germline V gives CDR1 PRHDT, CDR2 FYEKMQ (reference sequence). The CDR3 is CASSLGRLAGGGGETQYF. The CDR3 DNA follows: TGTGCCAGCAGCTTAGGTCGTCTAGCGGGAGGTGGGGGAGAGACCCAGTACTTC.

The genes are TRBV24-1 and TRBJ1-2; 7 nucleotides align to TRBD1. This CDR3 has 14 residues. Trimming took 3 bases from V and 4 from J; bases not matched to a gene: 4. Looked up from germline, CDR1 is KGHDR and CDR2 is SFDVKD. DNA for the CDR3: TGTGCCACCAGTGATACCGACAGGGCCTATGGCTACACCTTC. Translated, it gives CATSDTDRAYGYTF.

This chain joins TRBV28 and TRBJ1-1, with 8 bases aligning to TRBD1. Germline loops: CDR1 MDHEN, CDR2 SYDVKM. With 1 base clipped from V and 2 bases from J, the junction kept 18 bases outside the gene matches. The CDR3 consists of 20 residues. CDR3 coding DNA: TGTGCCAGCAGTTTATTTTTTTTCGGGTCTGGCAGGGGGCCTAACACTGAAGCTTTCTTT. It translates to CASSLFFFGSGRGPNTEAFF. The variable domain in full, completed from reference TRBV28 and TRBJ1-1, reads DVKVTQSSRYLVKRTGEKVFLECVQDMDHENMFWYRQDPGLGLRLIYFSYDVKMKEKGDIPEGYSVSREKKERFSLILESASTNQTSMYLCASSLFFFGSGRGPNTEAFFGQGTRLTVV.

The V and J genes are TRBV2 and TRBJ1-5; D may be TRBD1 (5 bases). Germline V gene lookup returns CDR1 SNHLY and CDR2 FYNNEI. This CDR3 has 13 residues. The V end lost 7 bases, the J end lost 0 bases, and 7 bases lay between the germline ends. The CDR3 sequence: CASIRDSNQPQHF. Here the CDR3 DNA reads TGTGCCAGCATCAGGGATAGCAATCAGCCCCAGCATTTT.

This clone came up once. The chain is built from TRBV2 and TRBJ1-3; D is ambiguous. In germline, CDR1 is SNHLY, CDR2 FYNNEI. The CDR3 runs to 15 residues. V lost 6 bases, J lost 0 bases, and 12 bases lay in between. The CDR3, as DNA: TGTGCCAGCAGGGTACGGAGAGGCTCTGGAAACACCATATATTTT. It specifies CASRVRRGSGNTIYF.

This chain links TRBV28 with TRBJ2-7, with 11 bases identical to TRBD1. Trimming cost V 6 bases and J 3 bases; bases outside gene matches: 7. The CDR3 has 15 residues. In germline, CDR1 is MDHEN, CDR2 SYDVKM. Here the CDR3 DNA reads TGTGCCAGCAGACCCCACGGGACAGGGGGCTACGAGCAGTACTTC. This sequence encodes CASRPHGTGGYEQYF.

V is TRBV28 and J is TRBJ1-2, with 7 bases fitting TRBD1. V lost 6 bases, J lost 3 bases, and 4 bases stayed unmatched. From germline, CDR1 is MDHEN and CDR2 SYDVKM. The CDR3 covers 13 residues. The CDR3 DNA reads TGTGCCAGCAGCGCCACAGGGGACTATGGCTACACCTTC. As protein: CASSATGDYGYTF.

This clone was picked up a small number of times. The gene calls are TRBV6-6 and TRBJ2-7; tentatively, D is TRBD2 (6 bases). The CDR3 runs 15 residues. Per germline, CDR1 MNHNY and CDR2 SVGAGI (reference sequence). The V gene lost 2 bases and the J gene lost 7 bases, with 18 bases spanning the gap. The CDR3 sequence: CASSYTRGPGGEQYF. The CDR3 nucleotides read TGTGCCAGCAGTTACACTCGCGGACCCGGAGGGGAGCAGTACTTC.

This chain joins TRBV5-6 and TRBJ2-1; 8 nucleotides align to TRBD2. The CDR3 length is 16 residues. V gave up 4 bases and J gave up 4 bases; unmatched junction bases: 10. Germline assignment: CDR1 SGHDT and CDR2 YYEEEE. The CDR3, as DNA: TGTGCCAGCAGCCTGGACCAGGGGACTAGATACAATGAGCAGTTCTTC. Its translation: CASSLDQGTRYNEQFF. Full variable domain (missing parts from reference TRBV5-6 and TRBJ2-1): DAGVTQSPTHLIKTRGQQVTLRCSPKSGHDTVSWYQQALGQGPQFIFQYYEEEERQRGNFPDRFSGHQFPNYSSELNVNALLLGDSALYLCASSLDQGTRYNEQFFGPGTRLTVL.

The chain recombines TRBV28 with TRBJ1-4, with TRBD1 matching 7 bases. Germline CDR1 and CDR2: MDHEN and SYDVKM. Trimming at V came to 5 bases and at J to 8 bases, leaving 14 bases not matched to a gene. CDR3 length: 16 amino acids. CDR3 DNA: TGTGCCAGCAGTGCACCGGATACAGGGGTAGGAGAAAAACTGTTTTTT. Its protein is CASSAPDTGVGEKLFF.